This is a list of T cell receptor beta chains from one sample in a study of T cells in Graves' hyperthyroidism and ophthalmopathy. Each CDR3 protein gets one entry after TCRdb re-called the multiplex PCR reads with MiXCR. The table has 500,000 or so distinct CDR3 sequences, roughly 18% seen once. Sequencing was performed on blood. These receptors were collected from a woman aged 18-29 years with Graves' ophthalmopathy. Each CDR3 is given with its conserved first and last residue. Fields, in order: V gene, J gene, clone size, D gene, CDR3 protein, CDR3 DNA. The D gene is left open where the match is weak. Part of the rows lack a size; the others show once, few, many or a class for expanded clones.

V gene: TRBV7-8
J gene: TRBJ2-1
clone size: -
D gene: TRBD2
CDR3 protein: CASSLGRLAGREQFF
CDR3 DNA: TGTGCCAGCAGCTTAGGTAGGCTAGCGGGGCGTGAGCAGTTCTTC

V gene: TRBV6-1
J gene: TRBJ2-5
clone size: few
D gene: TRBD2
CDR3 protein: CASRVEGTSGSAGRGTQYF
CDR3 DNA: TGTGCCAGCCGGGTGGAAGGGACTAGCGGGAGTGCGGGTAGGGGGACCCAGTACTTC

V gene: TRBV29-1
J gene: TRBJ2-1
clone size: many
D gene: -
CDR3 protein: CSVVREGEAYNEQFF
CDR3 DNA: TGCAGCGTTGTTAGGGAGGGGGAAGCCTACAATGAGCAGTTCTTC

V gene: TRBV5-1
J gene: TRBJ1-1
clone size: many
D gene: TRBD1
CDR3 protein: CASSRGQGGESAFF
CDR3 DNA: TGCGCCAGCAGCAGAGGACAGGGAGGCGAGTCAGCTTTCTTT

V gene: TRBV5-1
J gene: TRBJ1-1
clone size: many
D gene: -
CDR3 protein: CASSPGGFGTEAFF
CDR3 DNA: TGCGCCAGCAGCCCGGGGGGTTTCGGCACTGAAGCTTTCTTT

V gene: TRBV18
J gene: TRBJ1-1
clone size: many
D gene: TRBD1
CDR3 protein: CASSPIKQGEVEAFF
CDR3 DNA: TGTGCCAGCTCACCGATAAAACAGGGGGAGGTTGAAGCTTTCTTT

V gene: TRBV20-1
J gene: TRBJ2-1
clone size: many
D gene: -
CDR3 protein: CSARVAAYNEQFF
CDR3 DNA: TGCAGTGCTAGAGTTGCCGCCTACAATGAGCAGTTCTTC

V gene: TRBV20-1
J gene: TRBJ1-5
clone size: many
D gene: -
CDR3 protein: CSARESGGNQPQHF
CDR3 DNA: TGCAGTGCTAGAGAATCAGGGGGCAATCAGCCCCAGCATTTT

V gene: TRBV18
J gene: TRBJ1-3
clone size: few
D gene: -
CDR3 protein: CASSAFIGIAASGNTIYF
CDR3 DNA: TGTGCCAGCTCCGCCTTCATTGGCATTGCAGCCTCTGGAAACACCATATATTTT

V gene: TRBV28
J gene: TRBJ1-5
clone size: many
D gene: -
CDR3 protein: CASSLGDPSNQPQHF
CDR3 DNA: TGTGCCAGCAGTTTAGGGGATCCTAGCAATCAGCCCCAGCATTTT

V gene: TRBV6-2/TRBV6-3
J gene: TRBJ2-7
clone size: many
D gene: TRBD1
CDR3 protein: CASSRTGAEQYF
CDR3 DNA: TGTGCCAGCAGCCGGACAGGGGCCGAGCAGTACTTC

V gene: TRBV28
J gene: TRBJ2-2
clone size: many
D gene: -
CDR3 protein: CASSLYQNTGELFF
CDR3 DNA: TGTGCCAGCAGTTTATACCAGAACACCGGGGAGCTGTTTTTT

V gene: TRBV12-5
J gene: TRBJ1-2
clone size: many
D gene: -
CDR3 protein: CASGRDRDCCFGYTF
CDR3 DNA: TGTGCTAGTGGCAGGGACCGGGACTGCTGCTTTGGCTACACCTTC

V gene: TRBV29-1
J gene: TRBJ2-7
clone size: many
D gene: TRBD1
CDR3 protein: CSVRTGGYEQYF
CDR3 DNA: TGCAGCGTGAGGACAGGGGGCTACGAGCAGTACTTC

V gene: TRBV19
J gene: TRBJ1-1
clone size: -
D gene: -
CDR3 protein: CASSIAGGYTEAFF
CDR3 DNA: TGTGCCAGTAGTATTGCAGGAGGGTACACTGAAGCTTTCTTT

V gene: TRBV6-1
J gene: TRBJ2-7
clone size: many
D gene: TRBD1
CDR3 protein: CASSPDFGQGSTGEQYF
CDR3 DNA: TGTGCCAGCAGCCCAGATTTCGGACAGGGGAGTACGGGAGAGCAGTACTTC

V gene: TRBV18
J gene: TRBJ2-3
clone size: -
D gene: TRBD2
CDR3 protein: CASSPGRGRTDTQYF
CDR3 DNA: TGTGCCAGCTCACCGGGCCGCGGGAGAACCGATACGCAGTATTTT

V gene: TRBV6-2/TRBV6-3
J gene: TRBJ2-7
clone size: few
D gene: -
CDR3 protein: CASSYSGSPYEQYF
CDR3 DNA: TGTGCCAGCAGTTACTCGGGCAGCCCCTACGAGCAGTACTTC

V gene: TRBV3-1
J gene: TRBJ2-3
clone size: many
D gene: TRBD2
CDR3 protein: CASSQERGRARDTQYF
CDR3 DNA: TGTGCCAGCAGCCAAGAGCGCGGGAGGGCCAGAGATACGCAGTATTTT

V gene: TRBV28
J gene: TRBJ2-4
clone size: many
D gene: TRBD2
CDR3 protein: CASRVGRGKNIQYF
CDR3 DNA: TGTGCCAGCAGGGTGGGGAGGGGCAAAAACATTCAGTACTTC

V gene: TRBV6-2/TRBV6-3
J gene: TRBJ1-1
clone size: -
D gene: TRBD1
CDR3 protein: CASSLTGDFTEAFF
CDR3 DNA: TGTGCCAGCAGTTTGACAGGGGATTTCACTGAAGCTTTCTTT

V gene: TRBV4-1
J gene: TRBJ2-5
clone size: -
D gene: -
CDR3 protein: CASSQTAGSRLETQHF
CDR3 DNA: TGCGCCAGCAGCCAAACCGCAGGGTCTCGGTTGGAGACCCAGCACTTC

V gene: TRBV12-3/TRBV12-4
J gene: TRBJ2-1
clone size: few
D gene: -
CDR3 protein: CASKSEPTYNEQFF
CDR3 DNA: TGTGCCAGCAAGTCAGAGCCGACCTACAATGAGCAGTTCTTC

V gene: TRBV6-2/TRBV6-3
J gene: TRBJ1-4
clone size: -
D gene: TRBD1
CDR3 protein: CASSDRANEKLFF
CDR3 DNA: TGTGCCAGCAGCGACAGGGCAAACGAAAAACTGTTTTTT

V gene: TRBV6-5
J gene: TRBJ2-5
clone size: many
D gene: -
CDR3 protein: CASSYSGETQYF
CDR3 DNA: TGTGCCAGCAGTTACTCCGGAGAGACCCAGTACTTC

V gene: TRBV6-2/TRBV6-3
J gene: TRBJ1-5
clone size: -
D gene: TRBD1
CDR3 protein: CASSFGRGVFQPQHF
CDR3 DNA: TGTGCCAGCAGTTTCGGCAGGGGGGTTTTTCAGCCCCAGCATTTT

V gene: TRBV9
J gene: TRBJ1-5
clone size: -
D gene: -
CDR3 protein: CASSAEGNQPQHF
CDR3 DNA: TGTGCCAGCAGCGCTGAGGGCAATCAGCCCCAGCATTTT

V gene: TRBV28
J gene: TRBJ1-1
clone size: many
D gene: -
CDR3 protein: CASSPQGYNTEAFF
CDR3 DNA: TGTGCCAGCAGTCCTCAGGGGTATAACACTGAAGCTTTCTTT

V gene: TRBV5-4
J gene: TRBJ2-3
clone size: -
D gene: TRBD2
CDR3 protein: CASSLSPAETSMYF
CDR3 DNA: TGTGCCAGCAGCTTGTCCCCAGCCGAGACTAGCATGTATTTT

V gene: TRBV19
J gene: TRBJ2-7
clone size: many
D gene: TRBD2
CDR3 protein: CASRRLAGGDYEQYF
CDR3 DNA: TGTGCCAGTAGAAGACTAGCGGGAGGGGACTACGAGCAGTACTTC

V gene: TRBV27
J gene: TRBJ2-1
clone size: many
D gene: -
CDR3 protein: CASTPIPGHEQFF
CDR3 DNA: TGTGCCAGCACTCCAATACCGGGACATGAGCAGTTCTTC

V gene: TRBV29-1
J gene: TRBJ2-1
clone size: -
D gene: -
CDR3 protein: CSVEDLREPYNEQFF
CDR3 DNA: TGCAGCGTTGAAGATCTCCGGGAGCCCTACAATGAGCAGTTCTTC

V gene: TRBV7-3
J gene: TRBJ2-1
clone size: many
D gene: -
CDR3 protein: CASSLAGSSNEQFF
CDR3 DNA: TGTGCCAGCAGCTTAGCGGGGAGTAGCAATGAGCAGTTCTTC

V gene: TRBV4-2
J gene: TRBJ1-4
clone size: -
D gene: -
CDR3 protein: CASSQVEADQMKPNEKLFF
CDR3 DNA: TGTGCCAGCAGCCAAGTGGAGGCCGATCAAATGAAACCAAATGAAAAACTGTTTTTT

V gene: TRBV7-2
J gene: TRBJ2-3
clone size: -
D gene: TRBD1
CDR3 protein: CASSLGTGNQDTQYF
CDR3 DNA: TGTGCCAGCAGCTTAGGGACAGGGAATCAAGATACGCAGTATTTT

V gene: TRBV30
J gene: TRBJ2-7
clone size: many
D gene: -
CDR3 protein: CAWSVRQPSYEQYF
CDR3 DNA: TGTGCCTGGAGTGTACGGCAGCCCTCCTACGAGCAGTACTTC

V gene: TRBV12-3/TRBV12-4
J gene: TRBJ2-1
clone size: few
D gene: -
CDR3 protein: CATTDSNNEQFF
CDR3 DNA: TGTGCCACAACGGACAGCAACAATGAGCAGTTCTTC

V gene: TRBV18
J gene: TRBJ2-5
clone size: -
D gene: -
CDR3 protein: CASSPRTGQKETQYF
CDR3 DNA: TGTGCCAGCTCACCACGTACAGGGCAGAAGGAGACCCAGTACTTC

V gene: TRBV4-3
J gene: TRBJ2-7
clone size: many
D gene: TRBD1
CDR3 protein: CASSQGTGRGPYEQYF
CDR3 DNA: TGCGCCAGCAGCCAAGGGACAGGCCGCGGGCCGTACGAGCAGTACTTC

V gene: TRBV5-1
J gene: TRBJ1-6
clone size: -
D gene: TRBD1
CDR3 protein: CASSPTTGQSNSPLHF
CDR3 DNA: TGCGCCAGCAGCCCGACGACAGGGCAATCCAATTCACCCCTCCACTTT

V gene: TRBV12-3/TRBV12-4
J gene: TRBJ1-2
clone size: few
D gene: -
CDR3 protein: CASSKDSSYTF
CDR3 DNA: TGTGCCAGCAGTAAGGACAGTAGCTACACCTTC

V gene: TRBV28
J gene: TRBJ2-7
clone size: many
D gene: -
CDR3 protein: CASSDMSVRGYEQYF
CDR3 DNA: TGTGCCAGCAGTGACATGTCGGTCAGGGGTTACGAGCAGTACTTC

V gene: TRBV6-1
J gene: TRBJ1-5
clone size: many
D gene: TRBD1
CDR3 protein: CASSNPRTGDSSNQPQHF
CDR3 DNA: TGTGCCAGCAGTAACCCACGGACAGGGGACTCTAGCAATCAGCCCCAGCATTTT

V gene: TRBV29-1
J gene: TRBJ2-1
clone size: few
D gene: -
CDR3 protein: CSANPLERNEQFF
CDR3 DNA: TGCAGCGCGAATCCCCTCGAGCGCAATGAGCAGTTCTTC

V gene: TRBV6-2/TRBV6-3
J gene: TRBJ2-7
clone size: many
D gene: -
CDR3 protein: CASRRVAHEQYF
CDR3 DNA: TGTGCCAGCAGACGCGTGGCCCACGAGCAGTACTTC